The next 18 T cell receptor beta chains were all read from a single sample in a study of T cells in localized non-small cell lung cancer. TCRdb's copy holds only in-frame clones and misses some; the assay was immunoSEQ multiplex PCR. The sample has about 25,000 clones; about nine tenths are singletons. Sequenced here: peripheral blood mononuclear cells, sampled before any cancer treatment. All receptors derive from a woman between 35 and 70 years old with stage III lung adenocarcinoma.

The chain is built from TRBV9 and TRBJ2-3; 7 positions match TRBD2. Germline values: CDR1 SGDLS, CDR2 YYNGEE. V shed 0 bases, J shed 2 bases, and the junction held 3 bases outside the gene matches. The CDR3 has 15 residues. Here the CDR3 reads CASSVGLAYTDTQYF. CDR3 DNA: TGTGCCAGCAGCGTAGGACTAGCTTACACAGATACGCAGTATTTT.

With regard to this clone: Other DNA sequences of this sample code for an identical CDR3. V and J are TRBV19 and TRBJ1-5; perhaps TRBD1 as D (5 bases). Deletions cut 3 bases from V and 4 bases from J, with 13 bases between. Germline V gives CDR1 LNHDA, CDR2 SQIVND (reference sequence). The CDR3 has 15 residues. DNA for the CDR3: TGTGCCAGTAGTATCGGCTTGCGGGGGAATCAGCCCCAGCATTTT. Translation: CASSIGLRGNQPQHF. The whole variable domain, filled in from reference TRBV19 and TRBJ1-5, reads DGGITQSPKYLFRKEGQNVTLSCEQNLNHDAMYWYRQDPGQGLRLIYYSQIVNDFQKGDIAEGYSVSREKKESFPLTVTSAQKNPTAFYLCASSIGLRGNQPQHFGDGTRLSIL.

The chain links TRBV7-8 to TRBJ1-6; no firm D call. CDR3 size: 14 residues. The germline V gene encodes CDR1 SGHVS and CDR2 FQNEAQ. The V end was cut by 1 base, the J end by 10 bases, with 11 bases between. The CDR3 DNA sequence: TGTGCCAGCAGCTTAGAAAGTCAGTTCTCACCCCTCCACTTT. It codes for CASSLESQFSPLHF.

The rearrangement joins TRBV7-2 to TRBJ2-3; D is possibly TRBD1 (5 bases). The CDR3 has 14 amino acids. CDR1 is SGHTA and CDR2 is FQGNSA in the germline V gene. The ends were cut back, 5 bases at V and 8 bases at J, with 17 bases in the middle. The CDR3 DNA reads TGTGCCAGCAGCCTCTCTAGGCCCCAGGGTACGCAGTATTTT. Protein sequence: CASSLSRPQGTQYF.

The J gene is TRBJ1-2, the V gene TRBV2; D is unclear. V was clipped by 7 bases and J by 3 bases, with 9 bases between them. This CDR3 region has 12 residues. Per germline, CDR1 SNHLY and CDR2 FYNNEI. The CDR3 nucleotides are TGTGCCAGCAAGGTCTATTACTATGGCTACACCTTC. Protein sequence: CASKVYYYGYTF.

CDR3 loop: CAAMAGQYNEQFF. CDR3 DNA sequence: TGTGCCGCGATGGCAGGCCAGTACAATGAGCAGTTCTTC. V is TRBV25-1 and J is TRBJ2-1; no clear D. The CDR3 spans 13 residues. V gave up 11 bases and J gave up 4 bases, with 15 bases separating them. CDR1 MGHDK and CDR2 SYGVNS come from the germline V gene.

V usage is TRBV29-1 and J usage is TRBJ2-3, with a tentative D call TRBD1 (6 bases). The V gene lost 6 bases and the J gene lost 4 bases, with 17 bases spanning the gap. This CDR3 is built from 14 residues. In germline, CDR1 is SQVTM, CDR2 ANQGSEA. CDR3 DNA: TGCAGCGTCCCGACAGGCGTTAGAGCAGATACGCAGTATTTT. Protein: CSVPTGVRADTQYF.

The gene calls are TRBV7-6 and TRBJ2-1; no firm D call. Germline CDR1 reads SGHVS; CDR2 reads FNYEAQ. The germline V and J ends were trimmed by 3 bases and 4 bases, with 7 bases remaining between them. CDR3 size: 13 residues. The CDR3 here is CASSFQAYNEQFF. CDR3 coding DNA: TGTGCCAGCAGCTTTCAGGCGTACAATGAGCAGTTCTTC.

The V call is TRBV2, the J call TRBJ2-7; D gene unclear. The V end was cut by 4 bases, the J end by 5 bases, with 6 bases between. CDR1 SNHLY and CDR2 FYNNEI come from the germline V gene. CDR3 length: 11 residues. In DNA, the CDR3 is TGTGCCAGCAGTGTGCGGCACGAGCAGTACTTC. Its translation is CASSVRHEQYF.

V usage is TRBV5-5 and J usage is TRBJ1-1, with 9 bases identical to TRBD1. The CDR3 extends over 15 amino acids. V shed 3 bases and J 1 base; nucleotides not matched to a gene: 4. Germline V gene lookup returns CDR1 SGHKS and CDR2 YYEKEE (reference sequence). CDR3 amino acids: CASSSTGGANTEAFF. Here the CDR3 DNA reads TGTGCCAGCAGCTCGACAGGGGGTGCGAACACTGAAGCTTTCTTT.

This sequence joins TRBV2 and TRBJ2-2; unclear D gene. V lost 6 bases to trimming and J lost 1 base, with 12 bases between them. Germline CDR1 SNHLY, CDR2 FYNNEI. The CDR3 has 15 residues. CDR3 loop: CASRGNWMNTGELFF. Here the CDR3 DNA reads TGTGCCAGCAGGGGTAACTGGATGAACACCGGGGAGCTGTTTTTT.

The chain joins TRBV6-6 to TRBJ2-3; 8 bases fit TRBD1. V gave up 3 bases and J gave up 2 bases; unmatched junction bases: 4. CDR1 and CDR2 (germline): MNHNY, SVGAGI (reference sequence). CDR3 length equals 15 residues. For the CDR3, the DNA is TGTGCCAGCAGTTATAGGGACAGGCTCACAGATACGCAGTATTTT. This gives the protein CASSYRDRLTDTQYF.

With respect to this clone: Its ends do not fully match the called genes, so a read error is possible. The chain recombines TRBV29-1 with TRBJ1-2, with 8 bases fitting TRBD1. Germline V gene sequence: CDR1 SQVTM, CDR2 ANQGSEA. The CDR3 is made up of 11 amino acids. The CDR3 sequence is CSVTWDRLASF. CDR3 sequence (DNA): TGCAGCGTTACCTGGGACAGGCTCGCCTCCTTC. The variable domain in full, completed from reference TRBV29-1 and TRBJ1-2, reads SAVISQKPSRDICQRGTSLTIQCQVDSQVTMMFWYRQQPGQSLTLIATANQGSEATYESGFVIDKFPISRPNLTFSTLTVSNMSPEDSSIYLCSVTWDRLASFGSGTRLTVV.

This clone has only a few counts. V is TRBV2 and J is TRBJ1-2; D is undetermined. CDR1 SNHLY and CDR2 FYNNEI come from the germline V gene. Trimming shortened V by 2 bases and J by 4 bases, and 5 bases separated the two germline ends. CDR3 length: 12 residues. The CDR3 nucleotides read TGTGCCAGCAGTGAATGGGTCTATGGCTACACCTTC. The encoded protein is CASSEWVYGYTF.

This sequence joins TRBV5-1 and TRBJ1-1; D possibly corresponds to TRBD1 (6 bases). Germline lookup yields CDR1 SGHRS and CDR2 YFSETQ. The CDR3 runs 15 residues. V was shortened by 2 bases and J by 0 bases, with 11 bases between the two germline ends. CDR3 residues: CASSFRGGMNTEAFF. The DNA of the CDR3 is TGCGCCAGCAGCTTCAGGGGAGGGATGAACACTGAAGCTTTCTTT. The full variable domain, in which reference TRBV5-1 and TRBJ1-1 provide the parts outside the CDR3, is KAGVTQTPRYLIKTRGQQVTLSCSPISGHRSVSWYQQTPGQGLQFLFEYFSETQRNKGNFPGRFSGRQFSNSRSEMNVSTLELGDSALYLCASSFRGGMNTEAFFGQGTRLTVV.

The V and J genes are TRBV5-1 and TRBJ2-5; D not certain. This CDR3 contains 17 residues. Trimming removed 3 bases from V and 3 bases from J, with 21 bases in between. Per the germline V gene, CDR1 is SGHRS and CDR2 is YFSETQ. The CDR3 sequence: CASSSRDGVIPKETQYF. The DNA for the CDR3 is TGCGCCAGCAGCTCGAGAGATGGGGTGATTCCGAAAGAGACCCAGTACTTC.

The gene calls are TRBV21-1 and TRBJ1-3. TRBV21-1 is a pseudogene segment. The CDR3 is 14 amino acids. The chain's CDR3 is CASSKGISGNTIYF. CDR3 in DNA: TGTGCCAGCAGCAAAGGAATCTCTGGAAACACCATATATTTT.

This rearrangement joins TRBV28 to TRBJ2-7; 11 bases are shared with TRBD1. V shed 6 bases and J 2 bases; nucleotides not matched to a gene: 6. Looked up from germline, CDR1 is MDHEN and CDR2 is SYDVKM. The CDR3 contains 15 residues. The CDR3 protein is CASRDRGPATYEQYF. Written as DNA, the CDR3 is TGTGCCAGCAGGGACAGGGGGCCGGCGACCTACGAGCAGTACTTC. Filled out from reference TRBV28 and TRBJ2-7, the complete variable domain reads DVKVTQSSRYLVKRTGEKVFLECVQDMDHENMFWYRQDPGLGLRLIYFSYDVKMKEKGDIPEGYSVSREKKERFSLILESASTNQTSMYLCASRDRGPATYEQYFGPGTRLTVT.